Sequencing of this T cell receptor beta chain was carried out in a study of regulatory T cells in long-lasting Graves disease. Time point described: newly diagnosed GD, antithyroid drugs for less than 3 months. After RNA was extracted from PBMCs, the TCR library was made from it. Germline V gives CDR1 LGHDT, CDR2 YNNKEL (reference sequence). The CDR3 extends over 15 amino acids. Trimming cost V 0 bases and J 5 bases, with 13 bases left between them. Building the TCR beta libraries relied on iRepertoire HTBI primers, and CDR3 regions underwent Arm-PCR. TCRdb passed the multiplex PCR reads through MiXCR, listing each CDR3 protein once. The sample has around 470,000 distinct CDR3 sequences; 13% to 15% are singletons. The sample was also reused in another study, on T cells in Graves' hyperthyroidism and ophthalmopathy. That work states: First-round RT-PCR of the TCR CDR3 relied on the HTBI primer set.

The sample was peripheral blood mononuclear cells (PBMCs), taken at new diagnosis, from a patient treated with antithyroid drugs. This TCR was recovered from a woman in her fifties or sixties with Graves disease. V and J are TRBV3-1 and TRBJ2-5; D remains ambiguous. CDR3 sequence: CASSQDLGFEETQYF. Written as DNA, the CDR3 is TGTGCCAGCAGCCAAGATCTGGGGTTCGAGGAGACCCAGTACTTC.